This TCR beta chain stems from a study of blood T cell repertoires in COVID-19. As for the study in general: Donors in the United States, Italy and Spain gave samples during acute or convalescent COVID-19. T cells, B-cell-depleted T cells, or PBMCs supplied cDNA or gDNA.

CDR3 length: 12 amino acids. Trimming removed 10 bases from V and 4 bases from J, with 13 bases in between. The germline V gene encodes CDR1 MNHEY and CDR2 SVGAGI. Generated by immunoSEQ multiplex PCR, the TCRdb table keeps only in-frame clones and is missing some. The table lists 300,000 to 350,000 clones, approximately 89% of them singletons. Source material: peripheral blood. This TCR was sampled from a woman aged 18 to 35 who had recovered from COVID-19. This chain uses TRBV6-5 with TRBJ1-1, with no clear D. The CDR3 loop reads CATALERTEAFF. CDR3 DNA: TGTGCCACAGCACTCGAGCGCACTGAAGCTTTCTTT.